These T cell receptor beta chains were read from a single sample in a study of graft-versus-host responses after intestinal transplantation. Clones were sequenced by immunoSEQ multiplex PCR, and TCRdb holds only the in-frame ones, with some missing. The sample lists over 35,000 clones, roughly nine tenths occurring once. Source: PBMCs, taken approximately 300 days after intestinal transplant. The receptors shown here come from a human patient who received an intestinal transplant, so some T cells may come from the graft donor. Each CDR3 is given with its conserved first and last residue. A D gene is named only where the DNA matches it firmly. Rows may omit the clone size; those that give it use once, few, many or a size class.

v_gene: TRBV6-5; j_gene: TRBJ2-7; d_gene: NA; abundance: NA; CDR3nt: TGTGCCAGCAGTTACCTGACCGGAACCTCCTACGAGCAGTACTTC; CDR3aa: CASSYLTGTSYEQYF
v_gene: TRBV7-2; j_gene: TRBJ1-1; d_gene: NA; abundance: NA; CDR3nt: TGTGCCAGCAGCTTAAGAAGGATTAACACTGAAGCTTTCTTT; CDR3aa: CASSLRRINTEAFF
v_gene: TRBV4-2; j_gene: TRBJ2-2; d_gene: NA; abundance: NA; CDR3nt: TGTGCCAGCAGCCGGGGCTCCGGGGAAAACACCGGGGAGCTGTTTTTT; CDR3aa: CASSRGSGENTGELFF
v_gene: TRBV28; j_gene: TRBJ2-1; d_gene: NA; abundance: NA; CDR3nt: TGTGCCAGCAGTCTCAGAGGGGATGAGCAGTTCTTC; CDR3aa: CASSLRGDEQFF
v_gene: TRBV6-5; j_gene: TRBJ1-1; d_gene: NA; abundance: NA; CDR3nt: TGTGCCAGCAGTTTCTTCCAGGGGACGAACACTGAAGCTTTCTTT; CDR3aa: CASSFFQGTNTEAFF
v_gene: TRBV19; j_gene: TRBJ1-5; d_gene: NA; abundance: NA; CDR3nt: TGTGCCAGTAGTTTTAGACAGATTAATCAGCCCCAGCATTTT; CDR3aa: CASSFRQINQPQHF
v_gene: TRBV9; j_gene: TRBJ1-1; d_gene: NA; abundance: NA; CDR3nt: TGTGCCAGCAGCCCCCCACAGGGGAACACTGAAGCTTTCTTT; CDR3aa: CASSPPQGNTEAFF
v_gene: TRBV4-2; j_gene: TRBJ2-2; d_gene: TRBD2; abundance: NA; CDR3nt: TGTGCCAGCAGCCCTAGCGGGAGGGCCGACACCGGGGAGCTGTTTTTT; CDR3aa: CASSPSGRADTGELFF
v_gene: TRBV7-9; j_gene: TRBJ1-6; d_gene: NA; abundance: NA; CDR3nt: TGTGCCAGCAGCTTGGTACAGGTCCGGTATAATTCACCCCTCCACTTT; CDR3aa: CASSLVQVRYNSPLHF
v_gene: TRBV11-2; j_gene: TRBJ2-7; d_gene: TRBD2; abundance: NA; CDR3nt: TGTGCCAGCAGCTTAGATCTGGGAGGGGAGCAGTACTTC; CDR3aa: CASSLDLGGEQYF
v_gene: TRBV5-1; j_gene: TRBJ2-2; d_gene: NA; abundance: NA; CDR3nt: TGCGCCAGCAGCCCCTGGATCGGGGAGCTGTTTTTT; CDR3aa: CASSPWIGELFF
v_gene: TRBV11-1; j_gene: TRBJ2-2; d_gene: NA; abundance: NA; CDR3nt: TGTGCCAGCAGCCCCAGCTGGGTCGGGGAGCTGTTTTTT; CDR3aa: CASSPSWVGELFF
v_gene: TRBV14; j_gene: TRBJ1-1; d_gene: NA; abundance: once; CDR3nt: TGTGCCAGCAGCCAAAACAGGGTGAAAAACACTGAAGCTTTCTTT; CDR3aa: CASSQNRVKNTEAFF
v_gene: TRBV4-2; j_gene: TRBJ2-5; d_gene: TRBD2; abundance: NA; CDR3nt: TGTGCCAGCAGCCAAGTCCTAGCGGGGGGAGAGACCCAGTACTTC; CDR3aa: CASSQVLAGGETQYF
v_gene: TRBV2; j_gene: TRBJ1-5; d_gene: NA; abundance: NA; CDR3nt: TGTGCCAGCAGACAAAGTCAGCCCCAGCATTTT; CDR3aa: CASRQSQPQHF
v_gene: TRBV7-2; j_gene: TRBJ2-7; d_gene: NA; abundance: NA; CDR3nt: TGTGCCAGCAGCTTAGGGGGGCCCTACGAGCAGTACTTC; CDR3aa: CASSLGGPYEQYF
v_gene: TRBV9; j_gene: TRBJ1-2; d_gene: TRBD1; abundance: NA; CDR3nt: TGTGCCAGCAGCGCCCCACCGACAGGGATCTATGGCTACACCTTC; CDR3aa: CASSAPPTGIYGYTF
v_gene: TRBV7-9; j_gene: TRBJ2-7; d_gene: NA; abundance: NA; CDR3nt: TGTGCCAGCAGCTTAGGGGGGACCGAGCAGTACTTC; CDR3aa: CASSLGGTEQYF
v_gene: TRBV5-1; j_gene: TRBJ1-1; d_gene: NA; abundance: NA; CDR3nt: TGCGCCAGCAGCTTGTGGGGTCCCGACACTGAAGCTTTCTTT; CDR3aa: CASSLWGPDTEAFF
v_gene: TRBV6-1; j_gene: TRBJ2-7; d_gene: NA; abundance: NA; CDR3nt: TGTGCCAGCAGTTCACCGGGGGTACCCTACGAGCAGTACTTC; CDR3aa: CASSSPGVPYEQYF
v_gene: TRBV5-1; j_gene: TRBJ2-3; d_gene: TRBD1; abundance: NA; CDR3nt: TGCGCCAGCAGCCCGCCGACAGGGAGCACAGATACGCAGTATTTT; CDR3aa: CASSPPTGSTDTQYF
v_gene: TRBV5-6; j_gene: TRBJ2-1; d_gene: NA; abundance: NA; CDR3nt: TGTGCCAGCTCAACCCCCACCATTGAGCAGTTCTTC; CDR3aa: CASSTPTIEQFF
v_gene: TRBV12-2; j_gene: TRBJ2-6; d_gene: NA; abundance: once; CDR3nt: TGTGCAAGTCGCTTAGCTTTCGTACTAGCGGGAGGAACTCACTCTGGGGCCAACGTCCTGACTTTC; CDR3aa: CASRLAFVLAGGTHSGANVLTF
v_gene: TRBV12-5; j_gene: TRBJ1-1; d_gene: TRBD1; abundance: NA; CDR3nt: TGTGCTAGTGGTTGGGGACAGGAAGCTTTCTTT; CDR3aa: CASGWGQEAFF
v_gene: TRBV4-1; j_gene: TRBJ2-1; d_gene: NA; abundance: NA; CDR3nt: TGCGCCAGCAGCCAAGTATGGTACTACAATGAGCAGTTCTTC; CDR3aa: CASSQVWYYNEQFF
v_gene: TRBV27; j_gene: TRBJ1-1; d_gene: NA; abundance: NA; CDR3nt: TGTGCCAGCAGTTTATCGGGGACATTGAACATTGAAGCTTTCTTT; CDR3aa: CASSLSGTLNIEAFF
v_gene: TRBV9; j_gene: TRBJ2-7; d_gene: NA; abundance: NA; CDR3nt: TGTGCCAGCAGCGTAGCTTTTGGCATGCGGGACGAGCAGTACTTC; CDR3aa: CASSVAFGMRDEQYF
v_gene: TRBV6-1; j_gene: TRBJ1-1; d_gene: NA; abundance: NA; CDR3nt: TGTGCCAGCAGTGAAAGGGGAGGGGCAGTCACTGAAGCTTTCTTT; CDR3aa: CASSERGGAVTEAFF